This T cell receptor (beta chain) was captured in a study of T cells after yellow fever vaccination. TCRdb independently ran MiXCR on the 5' RACE reads; one entry per CDR3 protein. The sample lists 450,000 to 650,000 distinct CDR3 sequences; 21% were seen once. Germline V gives CDR1 LGHDT, CDR2 YNNKEL (reference sequence). J lost 8 bases, V lost 4 bases, and 8 bases had no gene match. The CDR3 sequence is 14 residues long. The chain joins TRBV3-1 to TRBJ1-2, with 9 bases lining up with TRBD1. The origin of this receptor is a man aged 18-30 years who received the YFV17D yellow fever vaccine. The material was PBMCs, obtained roughly 20 days after the first yellow fever vaccination. CDR3 region: CASSPGTGHIGYTF. CDR3 bases: TGTGCCAGCAGCCCTGGGACAGGGCATATCGGCTACACCTTC.